A selection of T cell receptor beta chains follows, all from one sample in a study of shared clonotypes between healthy human individuals. The assay was immunoSEQ multiplex PCR, and TCRdb's table has in-frame clones only and misses some. The sample records 550,000 to 700,000 clones, around four fifths being singletons. Sequenced input: memory CD4+ T cells sorted from blood. Receptor source: a woman in her 30s in good health. The CDR3 runs from the conserved cysteine through the conserved F or W. Each record gives: V gene, J gene, D gene, clone size, CDR3 protein, CDR3 DNA. A D gene is named only where the DNA matches it firmly. The size field is filled for only some rows; it gives once, few, many or a size class.

TRBV28	TRBJ1-5	TRBD1	.	CASLSRDRVSNQPQHF	TGTGCCAGTCTATCTCGGGACAGGGTGAGCAATCAGCCCCAGCATTTT
TRBV5-5	TRBJ2-3	TRBD2	.	CASKNGRTSGPTDTQYF	TGTGCCAGCAAGAATGGACGGACTAGCGGACCCACAGATACGCAGTATTTT
TRBV6-5	TRBJ1-5	TRBD1	.	CASSYSGQGKQPQHF	TGTGCCAGCAGTTACTCGGGACAGGGAAAACAGCCCCAGCATTTT
TRBV5-6	TRBJ2-7	.	.	CASSLDKYEQYF	TGTGCCAGCAGCTTGGACAAGTACGAGCAGTACTTC
TRBV19	TRBJ1-2	TRBD1	.	CASTIYSGGAAGYTF	TGTGCCAGTACCATATATTCAGGGGGCGCGGCTGGCTACACCTTC
TRBV9	TRBJ2-7	TRBD2	once	CASSAQPGEGGIWEQYF	TGTGCCAGCAGCGCCCAGCCCGGGGAGGGTGGCATTTGGGAGCAGTACTTC
TRBV15	TRBJ1-1	.	.	CATSRDSTQGTEAFF	TGTGCCACCAGCAGAGATTCCACGCAGGGGACTGAAGCTTTCTTT
TRBV28	TRBJ2-7	TRBD1	.	CASIKTGQTYEQYF	TGTGCCAGCATCAAAACGGGACAGACCTACGAGCAGTACTTC
TRBV19	TRBJ1-1	TRBD1	.	CASSTDRAVNTEAFF	TGTGCCAGTAGTACTGACAGGGCGGTGAACACTGAAGCTTTCTTT
TRBV11-3	TRBJ2-3	.	.	CASSLGEPDTQYF	TGTGCCAGCAGCTTAGGCGAACCAGATACGCAGTATTTT
TRBV2	TRBJ1-4	TRBD1	few	CASSNRDRAEKLFF	TGTGCCAGCAGTAACCGGGACAGGGCGGAAAAACTGTTTTTT
TRBV28	TRBJ1-2	.	.	CASSPQGWGYTF	TGTGCCAGCAGCCCCCAGGGCTGGGGCTACACCTTC
TRBV2	TRBJ2-2	.	once	CASSEAEATRELFF	TGTGCCAGCAGTGAAGCGGAGGCTACTCGGGAGCTGTTTTTT
TRBV14	TRBJ1-1	.	few	CASSPRVRNTEAFF	TGTGCCAGCAGCCCCCGAGTTAGGAACACTGAAGCTTTCTTT
TRBV19	TRBJ1-4	.	.	CASSRTHLSTNEKLFF	TGTGCCAGTAGTAGAACTCACTTATCAACTAATGAAAAACTGTTTTTT
TRBV30	TRBJ1-3	.	.	CAWSYISSGNTIYF	TGTGCCTGGAGCTACATAAGCTCTGGAAACACCATATATTTT
TRBV6-1	TRBJ1-3	.	.	CASSEGGGRNSGNTIYF	TGTGCCAGCAGTGAAGGGGGAGGCCGAAACTCTGGAAACACCATATATTTT